Listed below are T cell receptor beta chains from one sample, sequenced in a study of blood T cell repertoires in COVID-19. Profiled with immunoSEQ multiplex PCR; TCRdb holds only in-frame clones, not every one. The table includes roughly 60,000 clones, 92% detected once. Sequencing input: peripheral blood. The receptor source for this set is a human donor in a cohort sampled during active COVID-19. Each CDR3 is given with its conserved first and last residue. The D gene is left open where the match is weak. Clone size is shown for a subset of rows, as once, few, many or a class of expanded clone.

size	V	D	J	DNA	CDR3
NA	TRBV15	NA	TRBJ2-3	TGTGCCACCAATCACGGTGCTAGCACAGATACGCAGTATTTT	CATNHGASTDTQYF
NA	TRBV7-3	NA	TRBJ2-6	TGTGCCAGCAGCTTAACAGGGGATGGGGCCAACGTCCTGACTTTC	CASSLTGDGANVLTF
NA	TRBV18	TRBD1	TRBJ1-1	TGTGCCAGCTCACCGGGACAGACTATTTCCTCTACTGAAGCTTTCTTT	CASSPGQTISSTEAFF
NA	TRBV3-1/TRBV3-2	NA	TRBJ2-7	TGTGCCAGCAGCCAAGATATGCGTAGGGGCCGAACCTACGAGCAGTACTTC	CASSQDMRRGRTYEQYF
NA	TRBV25-1	NA	TRBJ2-3	TGTGCCAGCAGTGAGGGGGCCTTAAATACGCAGTATTTT	CASSEGALNTQYF
NA	TRBV7-9	TRBD1	TRBJ1-2	TGTGCCAGCAGCCCGGCCCCGGACAGGGACGACTACACCTTC	CASSPAPDRDDYTF
NA	TRBV6-1	TRBD1	TRBJ1-5	TGTGCCAGCAGTGATAAACAGGGGAACAATCAGCCCCAGCATTTT	CASSDKQGNNQPQHF
NA	TRBV19	NA	TRBJ2-7	TGTGCCAGTAGTATTGGGGCCAGGCGAACCTACGAGCAGTACTTC	CASSIGARRTYEQYF
NA	TRBV11-2	TRBD2	TRBJ2-7	TGTGCCAGCAGCTTAGGACTAGCGGCGAGCTACGAGCAGTACTTC	CASSLGLAASYEQYF
NA	TRBV27	NA	TRBJ2-1	TGTGCCAGCAGTTTACAGGACAATGAGCAGTTCTTC	CASSLQDNEQFF
NA	TRBV4-1	NA	TRBJ1-2	TGCGCCAGCAGCCAACAGGGCTATGGCTACACCTTC	CASSQQGYGYTF
NA	TRBV5-4	NA	TRBJ2-3	TGTGCCAGCAGCTTAGGGCTTGGGAGAGGGTCAGATACGCAGTATTTT	CASSLGLGRGSDTQYF
NA	TRBV18	TRBD1	TRBJ1-2	TGTGCCAGCTCACCAAGCTTACAGGGGGGTCCCTCTAACTATGGCTACACCTTC	CASSPSLQGGPSNYGYTF
NA	TRBV2	NA	TRBJ2-1	TGTGCCAGCAGGCGGGACCAATACAATGAGCAGTTCTTC	CASRRDQYNEQFF
NA	TRBV10-1	NA	TRBJ1-1	TGCGCCAGCAGTGCGGGGGGGCGGAACACTGAAGCTTTCTTT	CASSAGGRNTEAFF
few	TRBV4-2	TRBD2	TRBJ2-7	TGTGCCAGCAGCCAAGAAGAAATTCGCGGGAGGAGTCCCTACGAGCAGTACTTC	CASSQEEIRGRSPYEQYF
NA	TRBV19	NA	TRBJ1-2	TGTGCCAGTAATCCGACGGAGAACTATGGCTACACCTTC	CASNPTENYGYTF
once	TRBV14	NA	TRBJ2-3	TGTGCCAGCAGCCCCAGGGTCACAGATACGCAGTATTTT	CASSPRVTDTQYF
NA	TRBV20-1	TRBD2	TRBJ2-1	TGCAGTGCTAGTCGGGCGGGGGGCAGAGGGAGTGAGCAGTTCTTC	CSASRAGGRGSEQFF
NA	TRBV5-4	NA	TRBJ2-7	TGTGCCAGCAGCTTGGACTCAGGGGTATACGAGCAGTACTTC	CASSLDSGVYEQYF
NA	TRBV5-5	TRBD1	TRBJ1-2	TGTGCCAGCAGCCCCCAGACAGGGAAGATTCCGGATGGCTACACCTTC	CASSPQTGKIPDGYTF
NA	TRBV10-3	TRBD2	TRBJ2-2	TGTGCCATCCAGCGGGAGGGCCCCATCGCGAACACCGGGGAGCTGTTTTTT	CAIQREGPIANTGELFF
NA	TRBV4-2	NA	TRBJ2-7	TGTGCCAGCAGCCAAATAATCCCCGGGTACGAAGGAACCTACGAGCAGTACTTC	CASSQIIPGYEGTYEQYF
NA	TRBV12-3/TRBV12-4	TRBD1	TRBJ1-1	TGTGCCAGCAGCTCCAGGGGGCTTACTGAAGCTTTCTTT	CASSSRGLTEAFF
NA	TRBV2	NA	TRBJ2-7	TGTGCCAGCAGCATAACCGGGACATACCTCTCCTACGAGCAGTACTTC	CASSITGTYLSYEQYF
NA	TRBV5-1	TRBD2	TRBJ2-6	TGCGCCAGCAGCTCTAGCGGGATGACCTCTGGGGCCAACGTCCTGACTTTC	CASSSSGMTSGANVLTF
NA	TRBV25-1	TRBD2	TRBJ2-2	TGTGCCAGCAGTGCGAGGCTTCGGGGGGGGAAGAACACCGGGGAGCTGTTTTTT	CASSARLRGGKNTGELFF
NA	TRBV7-2	TRBD1	TRBJ2-7	TGTGCCAGCAGCTGGGACAGGGGCTCGGGGGAGCAGTACTTC	CASSWDRGSGEQYF
NA	TRBV3-1/TRBV3-2	TRBD2	TRBJ2-1	TGTGCCAGCAGCTTACTAGCGGGAGACAATGAGCAGTTCTTC	CASSLLAGDNEQFF
NA	TRBV9	NA	TRBJ2-6	TGTGCCAGCAGTAACCCACAGGGCTCTGGGGCCAACGTCCTGACTTTC	CASSNPQGSGANVLTF
NA	TRBV7-2	NA	TRBJ1-1	TGTGCCAGCAGCTTTGACAGTACTGAAGCTTTCTTT	CASSFDSTEAFF
NA	TRBV5-4	TRBD2	TRBJ2-7	TGTGCCAGCAGCCGGGAGGGACTAGCGGGCTACGAGCAGTACTTC	CASSREGLAGYEQYF
once	TRBV24-1	NA	TRBJ2-5	TGTGCCACCAGTGATGCCGGGGAAATGACAGAGACCCAGTACTTC	CATSDAGEMTETQYF
NA	TRBV5-1	TRBD2	TRBJ2-3	TGCGCCAGCAGCTTGGCCGGGGGGGCCGTCACAGATACGCAGTATTTT	CASSLAGGAVTDTQYF
NA	TRBV15	TRBD2	TRBJ2-7	TGTGCCACCAGCAGAGGGGTTAGCGGGAGATCCTACGAGCAGTACTTC	CATSRGVSGRSYEQYF
NA	TRBV18	NA	TRBJ1-1	TGTGCCAGCACCCCCCGAGGGCAGGCCGGTAACACTGAAGCTTTCTTT	CASTPRGQAGNTEAFF
NA	TRBV11-1	TRBD2	TRBJ2-2	TGTGCCAGCAGCTTAGCGGCGGGAGGGCCGGCCGGGGAGCTGTTTTTT	CASSLAAGGPAGELFF
NA	TRBV5-1	TRBD2	TRBJ2-7	TGCGCCAGCAGCTCGGGACTATCCTACGAGCAGTACTTC	CASSSGLSYEQYF
once	TRBV18	TRBD2	TRBJ2-7	TGTGCCAGCTCACCGCCGGGGACTAGCGCATCCTACGAGCAGTACTTC	CASSPPGTSASYEQYF
NA	TRBV18	TRBD2	TRBJ2-5	TGTGCCAGCTCACGCGGGGGGGTCCAAGAGACCCAGTACTTC	CASSRGGVQETQYF
NA	TRBV7-2	TRBD1	TRBJ2-1	TGTGCCAGCAGATCACGACAGGGGGCCGGCTCCTACAATGAGCAGTTCTTC	CASRSRQGAGSYNEQFF
NA	TRBV5-1	TRBD1	TRBJ1-5	TGCGCCAGCAGCCCGGGACAGGGACAATATAGCAATCAGCCCCAGCATTTT	CASSPGQGQYSNQPQHF
NA	TRBV5-1	TRBD2	TRBJ2-2	TGCGCCAGCATAAAATTTGCGGGAGATCGGACCGGGGAGCTGTTTTTT	CASIKFAGDRTGELFF
NA	TRBV5-6	NA	TRBJ2-3	TGTGCCAGCAGCTTGGTGCGGGGCAGCACAGATACGCAGTATTTT	CASSLVRGSTDTQYF
few	TRBV7-6	NA	TRBJ1-4	TGTGCCAGCAGCCTAGGGACTACCATTAGAGAAAAACTGTTTTTT	CASSLGTTIREKLFF
NA	TRBV7-9	TRBD1	TRBJ1-1	TGTGCCAGCAGCTTAACCGGGACAGGCGCTTCTGAAGCTTTCTTT	CASSLTGTGASEAFF
NA	TRBV18	NA	TRBJ1-4	TGTGCCAGCTCACCCACAGAAGGTTGGGAAAAACTGTTTTTT	CASSPTEGWEKLFF
NA	TRBV11-2	NA	TRBJ1-4	TGTGCCAGCAGCTTAGCGGGACAAAGAAGTGAAAAACTGTTTTTT	CASSLAGQRSEKLFF
once	TRBV2	NA	TRBJ2-6	TGTGCCAGCGAGGAGGGGTTCTCTGGGGCCAACGTCCTGACTTTC	CASEEGFSGANVLTF
NA	TRBV28	TRBD2	TRBJ2-7	TGTGCCAGCAAAAAGCCCGCTAGCGGGAGGTACGAGCAGTACTTC	CASKKPASGRYEQYF
NA	TRBV20-1	TRBD1	TRBJ1-2	TGCAGTGCAAGGGACAGGGAAGGCTACACCTTC	CSARDREGYTF
NA	TRBV5-6	NA	TRBJ2-7	TGTGCCAGCAGCTGGGCGGCAGGGGGGTTCTACGAGCAGTACTTC	CASSWAAGGFYEQYF
few	TRBV4-3	TRBD2	TRBJ2-1	TGCGCCAGCAGCCCACTAGCGGGAGGGGGGCTGAGCTCCTACAATGAGCAGTTCTTC	CASSPLAGGGLSSYNEQFF
NA	TRBV3-1/TRBV3-2	TRBD2	TRBJ2-1	TGTGCCAGCAGCCAAGGCCAACTGAGCGGGGGATACAATGAGCAGTTCTTC	CASSQGQLSGGYNEQFF
once	TRBV6-2/TRBV6-3	TRBD2	TRBJ2-1	TGTGCCAGCAGTGTCCCGGGGGGACTGAGCTCCTACAATGAGCAGTTCTTC	CASSVPGGLSSYNEQFF